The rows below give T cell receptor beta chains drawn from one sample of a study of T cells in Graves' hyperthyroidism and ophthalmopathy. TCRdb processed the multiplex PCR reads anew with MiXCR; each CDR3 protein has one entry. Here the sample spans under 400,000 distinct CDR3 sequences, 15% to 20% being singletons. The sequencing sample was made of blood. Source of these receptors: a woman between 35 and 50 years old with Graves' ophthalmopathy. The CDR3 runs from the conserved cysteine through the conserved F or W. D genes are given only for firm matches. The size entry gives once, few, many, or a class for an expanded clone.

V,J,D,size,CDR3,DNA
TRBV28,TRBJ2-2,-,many,CASSFIEGGYTGELFF,TGTGCCAGCAGTTTTATTGAGGGAGGCTACACCGGGGAGCTGTTTTTT
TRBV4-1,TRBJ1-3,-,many,CASSQVPGGSSGNTIYF,TGCGCCAGCAGCCAAGTACCGGGAGGGAGCTCTGGAAACACCATATATTTT
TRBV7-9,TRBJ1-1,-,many,CASSPIGQSMNTEAFF,TGTGCCAGCAGCCCTATCGGACAGTCCATGAACACTGAAGCTTTCTTT
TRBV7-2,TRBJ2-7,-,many,CASSYRDSYEQYF,TGTGCCAGCAGCTACAGGGACTCCTACGAGCAGTACTTC
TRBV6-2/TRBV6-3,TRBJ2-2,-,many,CASSYSVTTGELFF,TGTGCCAGCAGTTACTCGGTTACTACCGGGGAGCTGTTTTTT
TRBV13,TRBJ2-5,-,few,CASSLVQAQETQYF,TGTGCCAGCAGCTTAGTGCAGGCGCAAGAGACCCAGTACTTC
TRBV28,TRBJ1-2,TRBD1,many,CASSLTQTTGNF,TGTGCCAGCAGTCTTACTCAAACGACAGGGAACTTC
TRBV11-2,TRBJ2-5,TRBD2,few,CASRLSGRRQETQYF,TGTGCCAGCAGACTTAGCGGGAGAAGGCAAGAGACCCAGTACTTC
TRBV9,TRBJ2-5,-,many,CASGHGAGQETQYF,TGTGCCAGCGGACATGGGGCAGGACAAGAGACCCAGTACTTC
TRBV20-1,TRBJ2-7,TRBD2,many,CSASRGTSGLPYEQYF,TGCAGTGCTAGTCGGGGGACTAGCGGGCTCCCCTACGAGCAGTACTTC
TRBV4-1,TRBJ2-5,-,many,CASSPNYQETQYF,TGCGCCAGCAGCCCTAACTACCAAGAGACCCAGTACTTC
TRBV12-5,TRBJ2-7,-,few,CASGFAHPTIYEQYF,TGTGCTAGTGGTTTTGCCCACCCCACCATCTACGAGCAGTACTTC
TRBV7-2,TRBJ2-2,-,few,CASSPPAAGELFF,TGTGCCAGCAGCCCCCCAGCGGCCGGGGAGCTGTTTTTT